This TCR beta chain was retrieved from a study of T cell repertoires in cytomegalovirus infection. Looking at the study overall: Public TCR beta signatures provided an indication of both CMV infection and a matching HLA type.

Study-wide results and caveats: Based on cumulative public TCR beta family frequency, carriers of CMV plus the relevant HLA were identified.

In TCRdb, the reads were re-called with MiXCR into one record per CDR3 protein. This table holds 500,000 or so distinct CDR3 sequences, more than 15% found once. Points on this clonotype: Antigen unknown.

The CDR3 spans 13 residues. From germline, CDR1 is LGHNA and CDR2 YNFKEQ. V was cut by 0 bases and J by 7 bases, with 10 bases left in between. The sequencing sample was made of CD8+ T cells from PBMCs. The chain couples TRBV4-2 to TRBJ2-7; the D gene is possibly TRBD2 (6 bases). The origin of this receptor is a human donor in good health (CMV status not recorded). Some clones in this sample may be carry-over from other donors' samples. In nucleotides, the CDR3 is TGTGCCAGCAGCCAAGACCAGGGAGGAGAGCAGTACTTC. Translation gives CASSQDQGGEQYF.